Presented here are 3 T cell receptor beta chains from one specimen sequenced in a study of T cell repertoires in cytomegalovirus infection (dated by TCRdb to between 2018 and 2021). Sequencing instrument: Illumina HiSeq 1500. TCRdb cleaned the public reads at Q25 with fastp, built clones with MiXCR and kept in-frame beta chains. Under each unique CDR3 protein, matching rows form one entry showing the most common genes and DNA. The sample includes around 260,000 distinct CDR3 sequences, with approximately 9.1% observed a single time. Together, the top ten hold about 16% of the sample. Sequences were obtained from PBMCs. The receptors here all came from a human donor in good health (CMV status not recorded). Some clones in this sample may be carry-over from other donors' samples.

This clonotype was found many times. The chain employs TRBV12-3 or TRBV12-4 and TRBJ1-6, with a tentative D call TRBD1 (6 bases). The CDR3 loop spans 14 amino acids. V gave up 6 bases and J gave up 10 bases, with 16 bases separating them. The CDR3 sequence is CASRSTGLESPLHF. The CDR3 nucleotides read TGTGCCAGCAGGTCTACAGGGCTGGAATCACCCCTCCACTTT.

CDR3: CASSSRVGAGANVLTF. CDR3 DNA sequence: TGTGCCAGCAGTTCCCGGGTCGGGGCTGGGGCCAACGTCCTGACTTTC. The genes are TRBV28 and TRBJ2-6, with a possible D match to TRBD2 (5 bases). This CDR3 contains 16 residues. The V and J ends lost 4 bases and 2 bases respectively, with 12 bases between them. CDR1 and CDR2 from the germline V gene are MDHEN and SYDVKM.

This clonotype was counted ten times or more. The junction departs from the called germline gene at one end, perhaps through a read error. CDR3 nucleotides: TGTGCCAGCAGTTCCACCTCGGACAGGCTTTTCTCCTTC. It specifies CASSSTSDRLFSF. The chain recombines TRBV7-6 with TRBJ1-2, with 7 bases aligning to TRBD1. The germline V gene has CDR1 SGHVS and CDR2 FNYEAQ. The CDR3 sequence is 13 residues long.